The 6 T cell receptor beta chains below were found in one sample sequenced in a study of cytomegalovirus exposure and HLA in healthy donors. This PCR relied on a set of 60 Vbeta primers and 13 Jbeta primers. TCRdb's copy holds only in-frame clones and misses some; the assay was immunoSEQ multiplex PCR. The sample includes around 220,000 clones, 60% to 80% of them seen just once. Material: PBMCs. The receptors stem from a woman in her thirties in good health and CMV-seronegative.

This clone was recorded a few times. J is TRBJ2-1 and V is TRBV11-2; 15 bases are shared with TRBD2. The CDR3 consists of 14 residues. With V trimmed by 4 bases and J by 9 bases, 1 base remained unmatched. The germline CDR1 and CDR2 sequences are SGHAT and FQNNGV. The CDR3 region has the DNA TGTGCCAGCAGCTCGGGACTAGCGGGGGGTGAGCAGTTCTTC. Translated: CASSSGLAGGEQFF.

This clone was seen only a few times. DNA for the CDR3: TGTGCCAGCAGTTTAGGGGAGAGCTCCTACAATGAGCAGTTCTTC. This gives the protein CASSLGESSYNEQFF. The rearrangement links TRBV27 to TRBJ2-1; weak D call: TRBD2 (5 bases). The germline V and J ends were trimmed by 2 bases and 0 bases, with 8 bases remaining between them. The CDR3 length is 15 residues. Germline V gives CDR1 MNHEY, CDR2 SMNVEV (reference sequence).

Regarding this clone: The sample has other DNA sequences that encode this CDR3 too. J is TRBJ1-5 and V is TRBV19, with a weak D call TRBD1 (5 bases). The CDR3 has 13 residues. Germline V gene data show CDR1 as LNHDA and CDR2 as SQIVND (reference sequence). V gave up 0 bases and J gave up 7 bases, with 7 bases separating them. CDR3 sequence reads: CASSIDRGQPQHF. In DNA, the CDR3 is TGTGCCAGTAGTATAGATCGGGGGCAGCCCCAGCATTTT. Based on the CDR3 plus reference TRBV19 and TRBJ1-5, the full variable domain is DGGITQSPKYLFRKEGQNVTLSCEQNLNHDAMYWYRQDPGQGLRLIYYSQIVNDFQKGDIAEGYSVSREKKESFPLTVTSAQKNPTAFYLCASSIDRGQPQHFGDGTRLSIL.

This rearrangement joins TRBV5-6 to TRBJ1-1; possibly TRBD1 for D (6 bases). V was shortened by 5 bases and J by 4 bases, with 12 bases between the two germline ends. The CDR3 runs 13 residues. Germline CDR1 SGHDT, CDR2 YYEEEE. The DNA for the CDR3 is TGTGCCAGCAGTTTCGGGACATCCACTGAAGCTTTCTTT. The encoded protein is CASSFGTSTEAFF.

The chain has TRBV27 and TRBJ1-2; 10 nucleotides line up with TRBD1. The CDR3 totals 15 residues. CDR1 is MNHEY and CDR2 is SMNVEV in the germline V gene (reference sequence). The ends lost 4 bases at V and 8 bases at J; junction bases unmatched: 10. For the CDR3, the DNA is TGTGCCAGCAGTTGGGACAGGGGCTCCGTTCAAGGCTACACCTTC. Protein product: CASSWDRGSVQGYTF.

In the case of this clone: Germline is not matched at one junction end, which may reflect a read error. V is TRBV7-7 and J is TRBJ1-4; D call uncertain. Germline V CDR1 and CDR2: SSHAT, FNYEAQ (reference sequence). The CDR3 consists of 15 residues. The DNA of the CDR3 is TGTGCTAGCAGCTTAGGCCCCAGTACTAATGAAAAACTGTTTTTT. Protein product: CASSLGPSTNEKLFF. Full variable domain (rest looked up from reference TRBV7-7 and TRBJ1-4): GAGVSQSPRYKVTKRGQDVTLRCDPISSHATLYWYQQALGQGPEFLTYFNYEAQPDKSGLPSDRFSAERPEGSISTLTIQRTEQRDSAMYRCASSLGPSTNEKLFFGSGTQLSVL.